This T cell receptor (beta chain) stems from a study of blood T cell repertoires in COVID-19 (dated by TCRdb to 2020 to 2022). For context, the study as a whole: Samples from collaborators originated in the United States, Italy and Spain and spanned both the acute and convalescent phases of COVID-19. The prospective study material was composed of cDNA or gDNA derived from T cells, B-cell-depleted T cells, or PBMCs. The dataset comprised deeply sampled blood TCRbeta repertoires from subjects exposed to, actively infected with, or recovered from COVID-19. The repertoires were made available in a free public database intended to serve as a resource for research on the immune response to SARS-CoV-2. Samples came from the ongoing ImmuneRACE study (first 160 participants) plus 1,254 subjects from 6 global collaborators. The sample metadata nearly always contained a de-identified subject ID, COVID-19 status, age in years and sex. Where available, HLA class I and class II types were taken from metadata supplied by the sample provider and were not determined by assay-based typing. General study outcomes and caveats: The amount of clinical and demographic metadata varied by source and participant and was provided uncurated.

Between the V and J ends, shortened by 5 bases and 2 bases respectively, the junction contains 13 bases. The CDR3 runs 15 amino acids, cysteine and phenylalanine included. The CDR3 DNA has 45 bases and is translated from base 1. Taken from the germline V gene, the CDR1 and CDR2 loops are SGHVS and FQNEAQ. Samples from volunteer blood donors who had recovered from COVID-19 were contributed by a second Seattle source. The collaborating institutions used their own protocols to collect whole blood in K2EDTA tubes. For TCRbeta analysis, collaborators shipped samples as frozen whole blood, isolated PBMCs, or DNA extracted from either of those sample types. The immunoSEQ Assay, a bias-controlled multiplex PCR, was used to amplify TCRbeta CDR3 regions from genomic DNA. As for how the authors treated the data: The number of nucleated cells in each sample was estimated from the amplification of reference gene primers within the assay. Sequence reads were collapsed and filtered to measure the absolute abundance of every unique TCRbeta CDR3 rearrangement. For each sample, productive Simpson clonality was calculated as the square root of Simpson's diversity index over productive rearrangements. Sourced from immuneACCESS, this table was stored by TCRdb with only in-frame sequences that have V and J called. A share of the clones is absent; for the studies checked, an unresolved V gene accounts for under half, and the remainder has no known explanation. V, J and clone size are those of that table, while D and trimming were read from the DNA. Within this sample are around 250,000 clones, with 89% of them counted one time only. Around 4.6% of the sample rests with the top ten.

Concerning this clone itself: Its antigen is not yet known. Base qualities were left out, and no much larger clone turns up one base away.

This sequence was found in a woman aged 40 to 50 who had recovered from COVID-19. Source material: peripheral blood. The rearranged chain carries TRBV7-8 and TRBJ2-1; the D gene is perhaps TRBD2, from 5 matching bases. The sequenced DNA: TGTGCCAGCAGCAAAGTAGCGCGAGCCTACAATGAGCAGTTCTTC. Translation gives CASSKVARAYNEQFF.